A single sample is the source of the 4 T cell receptor beta chains below, sequenced in a study of CD8 T cells in Susac syndrome. Reverse transcription of about 0.5 to 1 ug RNA was carried out with random hexamers. Using its own MiXCR run on the immunoSEQ multiplex PCR reads, TCRdb lists one record per CDR3 protein. This table holds fewer than 350,000 distinct CDR3 sequences, 70% to 90% found once. Sequenced: CD8+ T cells from PBMCs. The source of these receptors is a human donor with multiple sclerosis.

This rearrangement joins TRBV15 to TRBJ1-4, with TRBD1 identical over 7 bases. This CDR3 is 15 amino acids long. Germline CDR1 LNHNV, CDR2 YYDKDF (reference sequence). V was pared by 4 bases and J by 4 bases, with 6 bases of the junction left unmatched. In DNA form, the CDR3 reads TGTGCCACCAGCATACGGACAGGACTTAATGAAAAACTGTTTTTT. Its protein product is CATSIRTGLNEKLFF. Variable domain in full (rest from reference TRBV15 and TRBJ1-4): DAMVIQNPRYQVTQFGKPVTLSCSQTLNHNVMYWYQQKSSQAPKLLFHYYDKDFNNEADTPDNFQSRRPNTSFCFLDIRSPGLGDTAMYLCATSIRTGLNEKLFFGSGTQLSVL.

The chain recombines TRBV5-1 with TRBJ2-1, with 8 bases lining up with TRBD2. The trim removed 0 bases at V and 5 bases at J, leaving 10 bases unmatched. This CDR3 comprises 17 residues. CDR1 and CDR2 (germline): SGHRS, YFSETQ. DNA of the CDR3: TGCGCCAGCAGCTTGGGGACAATAGCGGGACACCACAATGAGCAGTTCTTC. Its translation is CASSLGTIAGHHNEQFF.

Only one count was recorded for this clonotype. This chain connects TRBV11-2 to TRBJ2-3; D is ambiguous. Trimming pared 7 bases from V and 4 bases from J, leaving 12 bases between. CDR3 length equals 13 residues. Germline V CDR1 and CDR2: SGHAT, FQNNGV. The CDR3: CASTPELADTQYF. DNA of the CDR3: TGTGCCAGCACCCCAGAGCTGGCAGATACGCAGTATTTT.

This clonotype has just one count. V is TRBV4-2 and J is TRBJ2-7; D possibly corresponds to TRBD1 (6 bases). V lost 1 base and J 5 bases, leaving 15 bases between the germline ends. CDR3 length: 15 residues. Per the germline V gene, CDR1 is LGHNA and CDR2 is YNFKEQ. CDR3 in amino acids: CASSQAVRGWDEQYF. For the CDR3, the DNA is TGTGCCAGCAGCCAAGCCGTCAGGGGTTGGGACGAGCAGTACTTC.